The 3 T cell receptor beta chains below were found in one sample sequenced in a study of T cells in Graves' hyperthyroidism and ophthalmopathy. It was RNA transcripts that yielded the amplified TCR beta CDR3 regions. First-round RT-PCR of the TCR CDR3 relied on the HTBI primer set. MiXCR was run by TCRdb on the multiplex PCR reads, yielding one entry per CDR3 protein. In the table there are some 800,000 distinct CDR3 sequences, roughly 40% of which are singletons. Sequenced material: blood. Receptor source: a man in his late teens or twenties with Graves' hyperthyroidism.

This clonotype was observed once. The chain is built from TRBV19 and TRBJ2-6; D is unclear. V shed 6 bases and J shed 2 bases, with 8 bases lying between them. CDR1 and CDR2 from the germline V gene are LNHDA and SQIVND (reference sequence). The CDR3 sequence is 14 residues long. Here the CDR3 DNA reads TGTGCCAGTAGGCCCGGGCCTGGGGCCAACGTCCTGACTTTC. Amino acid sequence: CASRPGPGANVLTF.

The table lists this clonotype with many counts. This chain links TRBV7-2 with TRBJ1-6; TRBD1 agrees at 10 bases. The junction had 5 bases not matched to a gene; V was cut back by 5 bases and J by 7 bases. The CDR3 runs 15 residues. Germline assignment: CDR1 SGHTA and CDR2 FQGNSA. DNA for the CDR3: TGTGCCAGCAGCAGCAGGACAGGGGGGAATTCACCCCTCCACTTT. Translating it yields CASSSRTGGNSPLHF. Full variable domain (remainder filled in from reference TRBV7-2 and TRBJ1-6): GAGVSQSPSNKVTEKGKDVELRCDPISGHTALYWYRQSLGQGLEFLIYFQGNSAPDKSGLPSDRFSAERTGGSVSTLTIQRTQQEDSAVYLCASSSRTGGNSPLHFGNGTRLTVT.

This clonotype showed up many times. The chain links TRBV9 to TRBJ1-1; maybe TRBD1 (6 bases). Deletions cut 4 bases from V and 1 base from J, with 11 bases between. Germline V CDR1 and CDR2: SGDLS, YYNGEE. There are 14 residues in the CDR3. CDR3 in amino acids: CASSPGAPNTEAFF. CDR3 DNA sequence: TGTGCCAGCAGCCCGGGGGCCCCGAACACTGAAGCTTTCTTT.